This TCR delta chain was found in a study of gamma-delta chains in newborns, infants, children. In its sample, this clone is medium-sized. The same CDR3 is also encoded by other DNA sequences in this sample. V dropped 4 bases and J dropped 3; count of bases not matched to a gene: 18. Germline values: CDR1 TSWWSYY, CDR2 QGS. The length of the CDR3 is 19 residues. TCRdb reprocessed the reads using CATT. The sample carries roughly 5,000 delta-chain clones, about 3% recorded once. Sequenced sample: blood. The receptor's source is a child who was a newborn, infant or young child, either healthy, febrile or measles-vaccinated (not recorded which). The chain recombines TRDV1 with TRDJ1, with 9 nucleotides matching TRDD3. CDR3 protein: CALGGQVARGIPGADKLIF. The CDR3 DNA reads as TGTGCTCTTGGGGGACAGGTTGCGAGGGGGATACCGGGCGCCGATAAACTCATCTTT.